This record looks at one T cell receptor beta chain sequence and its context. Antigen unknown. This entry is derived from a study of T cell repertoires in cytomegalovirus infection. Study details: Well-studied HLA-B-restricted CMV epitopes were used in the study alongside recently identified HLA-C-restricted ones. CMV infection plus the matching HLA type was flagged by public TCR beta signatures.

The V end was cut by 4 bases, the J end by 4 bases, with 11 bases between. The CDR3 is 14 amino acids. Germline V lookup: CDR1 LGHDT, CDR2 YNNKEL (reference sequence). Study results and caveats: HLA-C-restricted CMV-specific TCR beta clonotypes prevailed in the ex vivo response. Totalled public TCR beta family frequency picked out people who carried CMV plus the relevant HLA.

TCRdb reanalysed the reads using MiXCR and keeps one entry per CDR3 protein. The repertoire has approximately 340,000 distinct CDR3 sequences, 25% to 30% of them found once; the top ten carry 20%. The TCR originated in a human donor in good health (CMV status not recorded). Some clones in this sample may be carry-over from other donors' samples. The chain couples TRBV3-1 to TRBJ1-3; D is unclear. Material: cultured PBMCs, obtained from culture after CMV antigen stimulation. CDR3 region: CASSPVIDGNTIYF. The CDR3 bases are TGTGCCAGCAGCCCCGTCATAGACGGAAACACCATATATTTT.